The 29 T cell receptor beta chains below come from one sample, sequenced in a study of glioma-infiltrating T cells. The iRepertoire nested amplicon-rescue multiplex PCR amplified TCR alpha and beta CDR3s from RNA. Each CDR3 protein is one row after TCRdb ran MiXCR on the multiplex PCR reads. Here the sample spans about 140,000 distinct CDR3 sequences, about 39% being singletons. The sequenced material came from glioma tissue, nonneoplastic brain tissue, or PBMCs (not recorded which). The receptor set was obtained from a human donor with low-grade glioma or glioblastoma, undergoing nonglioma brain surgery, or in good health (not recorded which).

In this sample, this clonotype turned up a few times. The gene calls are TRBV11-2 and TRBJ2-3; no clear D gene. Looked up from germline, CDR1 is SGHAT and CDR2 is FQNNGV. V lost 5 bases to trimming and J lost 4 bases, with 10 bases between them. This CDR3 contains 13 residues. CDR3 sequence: CASSLGPSDTQYF. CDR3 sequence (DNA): TGTGCCAGCAGCCTAGGACCGTCAGATACGCAGTATTTT.

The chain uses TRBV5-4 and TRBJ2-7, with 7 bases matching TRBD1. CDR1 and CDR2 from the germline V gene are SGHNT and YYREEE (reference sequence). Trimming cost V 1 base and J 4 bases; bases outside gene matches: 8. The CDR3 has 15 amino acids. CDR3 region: CASSLLGQSQYEQYF. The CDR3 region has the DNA TGTGCCAGCAGCTTGTTGGGACAGTCACAATACGAGCAGTACTTC.

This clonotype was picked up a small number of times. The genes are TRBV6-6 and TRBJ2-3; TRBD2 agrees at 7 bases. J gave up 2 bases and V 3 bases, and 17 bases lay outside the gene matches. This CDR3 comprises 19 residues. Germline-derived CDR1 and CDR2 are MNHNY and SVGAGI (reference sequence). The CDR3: CASSYLPLGSSGSTDTQYF. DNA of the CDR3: TGTGCCAGCAGTTATCTCCCCCTGGGTTCTAGCGGATCCACAGATACGCAGTATTTT.

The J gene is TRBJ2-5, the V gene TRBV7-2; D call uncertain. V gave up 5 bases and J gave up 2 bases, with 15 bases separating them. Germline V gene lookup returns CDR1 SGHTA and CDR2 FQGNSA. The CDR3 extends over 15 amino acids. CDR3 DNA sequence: TGTGCCAGCAGCCTAGTCTGGGGTTATCAAGAGACCCAGTACTTC. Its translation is CASSLVWGYQETQYF. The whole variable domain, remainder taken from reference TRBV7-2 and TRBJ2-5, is GAGVSQSPSNKVTEKGKDVELRCDPISGHTALYWYRQSLGQGLEFLIYFQGNSAPDKSGLPSDRFSAERTGGSVSTLTIQRTQQEDSAVYLCASSLVWGYQETQYFGPGTRLLVL.

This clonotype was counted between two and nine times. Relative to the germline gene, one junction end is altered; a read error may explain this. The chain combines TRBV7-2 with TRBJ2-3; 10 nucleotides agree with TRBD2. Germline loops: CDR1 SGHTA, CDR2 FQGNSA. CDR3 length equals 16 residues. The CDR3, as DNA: TGTGCCCGCAGCTTAGTACTAGCGGGACCTACAGATACGCAGTATTTT. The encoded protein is CARSLVLAGPTDTQYF.

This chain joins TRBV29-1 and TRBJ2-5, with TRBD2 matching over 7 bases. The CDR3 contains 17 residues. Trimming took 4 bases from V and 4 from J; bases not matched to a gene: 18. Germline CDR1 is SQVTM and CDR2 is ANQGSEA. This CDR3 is CSVVFSVGGRVGETQYF. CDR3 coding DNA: TGCAGCGTTGTTTTCAGCGTGGGCGGGAGAGTAGGAGAGACCCAGTACTTC.

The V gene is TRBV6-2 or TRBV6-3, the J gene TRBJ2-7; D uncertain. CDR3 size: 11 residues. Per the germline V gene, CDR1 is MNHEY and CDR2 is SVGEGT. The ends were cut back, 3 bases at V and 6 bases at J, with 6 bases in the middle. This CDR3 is CASSYRGEQYF. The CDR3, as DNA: TGTGCCAGCAGTTATAGAGGCGAGCAGTACTTC.

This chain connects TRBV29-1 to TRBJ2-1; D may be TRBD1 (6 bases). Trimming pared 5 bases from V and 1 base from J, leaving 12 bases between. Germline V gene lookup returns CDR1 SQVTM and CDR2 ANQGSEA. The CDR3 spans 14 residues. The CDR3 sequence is CSVPQQGSYNEQFF. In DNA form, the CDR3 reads TGCAGCGTTCCCCAACAGGGTTCCTACAATGAGCAGTTCTTC.

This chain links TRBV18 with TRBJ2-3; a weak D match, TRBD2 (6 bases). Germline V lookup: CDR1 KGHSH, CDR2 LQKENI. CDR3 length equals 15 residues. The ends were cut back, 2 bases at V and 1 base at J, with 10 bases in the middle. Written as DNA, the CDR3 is TGTGCCAGCTCACCATCTGGCGGGGGCACAGATACGCAGTATTTT. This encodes CASSPSGGGTDTQYF. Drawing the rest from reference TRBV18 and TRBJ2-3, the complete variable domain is NAGVMQNPRHLVRRRGQEARLRCSPMKGHSHVYWYRQLPEEGLKFMVYLQKENIIDESGMPKERFSAEFPKEGPSILRIQQVVRGDSAAYFCASSPSGGGTDTQYFGPGTRLTVL.

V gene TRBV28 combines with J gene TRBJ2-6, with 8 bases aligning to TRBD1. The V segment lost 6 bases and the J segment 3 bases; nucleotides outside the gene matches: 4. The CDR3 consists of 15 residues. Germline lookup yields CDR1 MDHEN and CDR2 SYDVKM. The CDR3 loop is CASSPRGLGANVLTF. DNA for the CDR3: TGTGCCAGCAGCCCCAGGGGGCTTGGGGCCAACGTCCTGACTTTC.

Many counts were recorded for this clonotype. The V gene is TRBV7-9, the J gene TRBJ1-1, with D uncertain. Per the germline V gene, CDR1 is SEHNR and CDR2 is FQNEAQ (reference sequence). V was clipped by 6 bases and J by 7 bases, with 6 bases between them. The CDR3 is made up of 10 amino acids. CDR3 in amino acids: CASSGREAFF. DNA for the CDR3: TGTGCCAGCAGTGGCCGTGAAGCTTTCTTT.

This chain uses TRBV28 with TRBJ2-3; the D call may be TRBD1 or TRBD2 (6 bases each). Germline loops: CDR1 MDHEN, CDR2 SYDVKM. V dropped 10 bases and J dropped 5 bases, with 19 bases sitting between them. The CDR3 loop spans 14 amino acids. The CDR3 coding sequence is TGTGCCACCAACCCTGGGGGGCCTAGAGATACGCAGTATTTT. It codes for CATNPGGPRDTQYF.

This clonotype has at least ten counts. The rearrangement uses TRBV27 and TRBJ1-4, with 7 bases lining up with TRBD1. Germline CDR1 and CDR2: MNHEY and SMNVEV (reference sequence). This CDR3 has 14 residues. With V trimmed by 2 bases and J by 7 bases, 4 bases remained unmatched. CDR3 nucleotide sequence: TGTGCCAGCAGTTTAGGAGGGGGCGGTGAAAAACTGTTTTTT. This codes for CASSLGGGGEKLFF.

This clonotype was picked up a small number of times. The CDR3 DNA follows: TGTGCCACCAGCAGGGGAGGGACTGAAGCTTTCTTT. Encoded protein: CATSRGGTEAFF. The rearrangement links TRBV24-1 to TRBJ1-1; TRBD1 might be the D (6 bases). V was cut by 7 bases and J by 5 bases, with 10 bases left in between. From germline, CDR1 is KGHDR and CDR2 SFDVKD. CDR3 length equals 12 residues.

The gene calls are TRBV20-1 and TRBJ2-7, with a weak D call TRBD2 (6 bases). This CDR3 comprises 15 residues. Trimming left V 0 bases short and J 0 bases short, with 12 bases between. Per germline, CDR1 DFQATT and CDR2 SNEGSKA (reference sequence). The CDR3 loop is CSAREASASSYEQYF. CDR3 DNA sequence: TGCAGTGCTAGAGAGGCTAGCGCGAGCTCCTACGAGCAGTACTTC.

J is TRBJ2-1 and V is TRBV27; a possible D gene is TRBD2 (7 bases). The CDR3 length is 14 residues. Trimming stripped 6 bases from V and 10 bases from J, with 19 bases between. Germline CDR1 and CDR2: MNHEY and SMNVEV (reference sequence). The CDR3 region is CASSWRGGDSEQFF. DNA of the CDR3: TGTGCCAGCAGCTGGAGAGGGGGGGACTCCGAGCAGTTCTTC.

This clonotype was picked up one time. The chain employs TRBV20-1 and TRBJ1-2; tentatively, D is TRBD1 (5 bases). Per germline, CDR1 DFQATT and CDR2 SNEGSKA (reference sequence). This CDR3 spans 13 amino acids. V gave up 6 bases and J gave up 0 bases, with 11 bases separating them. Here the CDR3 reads CSAWGGTNYGYTF. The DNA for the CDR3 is TGCAGTGCCTGGGGGGGGACTAACTATGGCTACACCTTC.

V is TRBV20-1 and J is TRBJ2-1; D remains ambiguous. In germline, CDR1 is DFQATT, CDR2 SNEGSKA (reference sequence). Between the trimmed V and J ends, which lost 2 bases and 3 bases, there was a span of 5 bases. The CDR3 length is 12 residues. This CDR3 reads CSARILYNEQFF. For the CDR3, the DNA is TGCAGTGCTAGAATCCTCTACAATGAGCAGTTCTTC.

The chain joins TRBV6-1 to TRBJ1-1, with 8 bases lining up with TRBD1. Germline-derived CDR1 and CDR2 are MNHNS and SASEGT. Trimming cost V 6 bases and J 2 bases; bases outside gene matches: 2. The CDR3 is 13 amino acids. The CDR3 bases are TGTGCCAGCAGAGGGACAGGTAACACTGAAGCTTTCTTT. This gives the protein CASRGTGNTEAFF.

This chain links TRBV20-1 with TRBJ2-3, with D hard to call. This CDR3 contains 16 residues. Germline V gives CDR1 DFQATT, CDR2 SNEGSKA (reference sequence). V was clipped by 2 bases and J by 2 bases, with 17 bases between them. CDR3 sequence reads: CSARLLVTYYTDTQYF. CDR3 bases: TGCAGTGCTAGACTTTTAGTGACGTATTACACAGATACGCAGTATTTT.

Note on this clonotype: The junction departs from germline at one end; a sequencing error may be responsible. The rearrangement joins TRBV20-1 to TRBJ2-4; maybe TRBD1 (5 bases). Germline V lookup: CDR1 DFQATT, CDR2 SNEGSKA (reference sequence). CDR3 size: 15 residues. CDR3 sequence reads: CGARDSGAPKNIQYF. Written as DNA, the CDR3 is TGCGGTGCTAGAGATAGTGGGGCTCCAAAAAACATTCAGTACTTC.

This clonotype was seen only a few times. The CDR3 reads CASSQPLTGADTEAFF. The CDR3 nucleotides read TGTGCCAGCAGCCAACCCTTGACAGGGGCAGACACTGAAGCTTTCTTT. The V and J genes are TRBV7-2 and TRBJ1-1, with 8 bases matching TRBD1. Germline V gives CDR1 SGHTA, CDR2 FQGNSA. Germline trimming cut 5 bases from V and 3 bases from J; bases unmatched to any gene: 11. The CDR3 runs 16 residues.

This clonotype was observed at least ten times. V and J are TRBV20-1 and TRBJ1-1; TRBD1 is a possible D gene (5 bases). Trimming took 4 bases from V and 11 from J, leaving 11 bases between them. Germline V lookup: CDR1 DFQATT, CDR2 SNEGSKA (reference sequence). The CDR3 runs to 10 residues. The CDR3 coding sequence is TGCAGTGCTACAGGGTTACGCGCTTTCTTT. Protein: CSATGLRAFF.

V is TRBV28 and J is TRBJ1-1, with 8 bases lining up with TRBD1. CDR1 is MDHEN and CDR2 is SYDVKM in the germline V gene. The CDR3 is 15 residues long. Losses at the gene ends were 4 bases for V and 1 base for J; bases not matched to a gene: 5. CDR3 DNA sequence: TGTGCCAGCAGTTCTCAGGGGGCGACGAACACTGAAGCTTTCTTT. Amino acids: CASSSQGATNTEAFF. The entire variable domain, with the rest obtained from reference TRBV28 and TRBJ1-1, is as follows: DVKVTQSSRYLVKRTGEKVFLECVQDMDHENMFWYRQDPGLGLRLIYFSYDVKMKEKGDIPEGYSVSREKKERFSLILESASTNQTSMYLCASSSQGATNTEAFFGQGTRLTVV.

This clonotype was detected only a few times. The CDR3 spells CASRDGQGGKQPQHF. The CDR3 DNA follows: TGTGCCAGCAGAGACGGACAGGGCGGGAAACAGCCCCAGCATTTT. The chain couples TRBV6-1 to TRBJ1-5, with TRBD1 matching over 8 bases. This CDR3 has 15 residues. Per the germline V gene, CDR1 is MNHNS and CDR2 is SASEGT. V lost 6 bases, J lost 7 bases, and 11 bases stayed unmatched.

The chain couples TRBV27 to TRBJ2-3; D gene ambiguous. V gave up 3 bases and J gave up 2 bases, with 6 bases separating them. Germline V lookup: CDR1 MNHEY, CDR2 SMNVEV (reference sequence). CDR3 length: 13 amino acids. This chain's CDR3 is CASSFPITDTQYF. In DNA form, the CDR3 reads TGTGCCAGCAGTTTCCCCATCACAGATACGCAGTATTTT.

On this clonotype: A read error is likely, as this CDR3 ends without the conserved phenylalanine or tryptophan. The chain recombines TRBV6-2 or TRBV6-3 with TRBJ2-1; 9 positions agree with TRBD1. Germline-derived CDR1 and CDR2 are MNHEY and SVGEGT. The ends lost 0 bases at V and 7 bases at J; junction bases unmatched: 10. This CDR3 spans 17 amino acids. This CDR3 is CASSYSTGTGSRNEQFS. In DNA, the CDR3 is TGTGCCAGCAGTTACTCTACCGGGACAGGGAGTCGGAATGAGCAGTTCTCC.

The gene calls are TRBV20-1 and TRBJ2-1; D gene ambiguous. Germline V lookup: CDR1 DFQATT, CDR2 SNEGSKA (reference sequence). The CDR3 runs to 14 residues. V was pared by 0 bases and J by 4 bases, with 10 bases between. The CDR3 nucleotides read TGCAGTGCTAGAGAGTACGGACGATACAATGAGCAGTTCTTC. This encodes CSAREYGRYNEQFF.

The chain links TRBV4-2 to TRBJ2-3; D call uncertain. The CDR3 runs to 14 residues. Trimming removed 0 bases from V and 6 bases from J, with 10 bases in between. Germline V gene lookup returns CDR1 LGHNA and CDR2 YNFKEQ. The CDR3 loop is CASSQDEIRDTQYF. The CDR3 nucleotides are TGTGCCAGCAGCCAAGACGAGATCCGGGATACGCAGTATTTT.